These 10 T cell receptor beta chains share one sample of origin, sequenced in a study of blood T cell repertoires in COVID-19. TCRdb keeps only in-frame clones here, not all; method: immunoSEQ multiplex PCR. The table records roughly 250,000 clones, roughly 91% of them present only once. Input material: peripheral blood. Receptors were obtained from a man younger than 45 with acute or convalescent COVID-19.

This clone is a singleton in its sample. V and J are TRBV7-9 and TRBJ2-1, with a possible D match to TRBD2 (5 bases). CDR3 length: 15 residues. CDR1 and CDR2 (germline): SEHNR, FQNEAQ (reference sequence). V was trimmed by 1 base and J by 3 bases, leaving 10 bases between them. CDR3 bases: TGTGCCAGCAGCTTAGACCACGGGATCTACAATGAGCAGTTCTTC. Residues: CASSLDHGIYNEQFF.

The CDR3 sequence is CASSPTSGGAYEQYF. CDR3 nucleotide sequence: TGCGCCAGCAGCCCGACTAGCGGGGGGGCCTACGAGCAGTACTTC. The gene calls are TRBV4-1 and TRBJ2-7; 14 nucleotides line up with TRBD2. The CDR3 contains 15 residues. From germline, CDR1 is MGHRA and CDR2 YSYEKL. Trimming took 4 bases from V and 2 from J; bases not matched to a gene: 1.

The chain recombines TRBV18 with TRBJ2-4; 9 positions agree with TRBD1. The CDR3 covers 17 residues. Trimming took 0 bases from V and 1 from J; bases not matched to a gene: 4. CDR1 and CDR2 (germline): KGHSH, LQKENI. The CDR3, as DNA: TGTGCCAGCTCACCACCGGGACAGGGAGCTGCCAAAAACATTCAGTACTTC. Translating gives CASSPPGQGAAKNIQYF.

This clone was counted between two and nine times. The CDR3 is CASSQDRVTEAFF. CDR3 sequence (DNA): TGTGCCAGCAGCCAAGACAGGGTTACTGAAGCTTTCTTT. This chain joins TRBV3-1 (or the pseudogene TRBV3-2) and TRBJ1-1, with TRBD1 as a possible D gene (5 bases). V was clipped by 0 bases and J by 5 bases, with 7 bases between them. The CDR3 has 13 residues. Germline-derived CDR1 and CDR2 are LGHDT and YNNKEL (reference sequence).

The V call is TRBV28, the J call TRBJ1-2; D may be TRBD1 (6 bases). This CDR3 comprises 17 residues. Germline V gives CDR1 MDHEN, CDR2 SYDVKM. V was cut by 6 bases and J by 0 bases, with 20 bases left in between. CDR3 sequence: CASRLGQPSGPNYGYTF. The CDR3 DNA sequence: TGTGCCAGCAGACTAGGACAGCCCTCAGGGCCTAACTATGGCTACACCTTC.

The chain links TRBV5-4 to TRBJ2-1; 10 bases are a match to TRBD1. Germline V gene sequence: CDR1 SGHNT, CDR2 YYREEE (reference sequence). The length of the CDR3 is 16 residues. Trimming at V came to 4 bases and at J to 1 base, leaving 5 bases not matched to a gene. The DNA for the CDR3 is TGTGCCAGCAGCAAAGGACAGGGGGTTTCCTACAATGAGCAGTTCTTC. It specifies CASSKGQGVSYNEQFF.

The rearrangement links TRBV11-2 to TRBJ2-3; possibly TRBD2 for D (5 bases). From germline, CDR1 is SGHAT and CDR2 FQNNGV. V was shortened by 7 bases and J by 5 bases, with 22 bases between the two germline ends. The CDR3 is 16 residues long. CDR3 sequence: CASKKQPPDRGDTQYF. The CDR3, as DNA: TGTGCCAGCAAGAAACAGCCGCCTGATCGGGGAGATACGCAGTATTTT.

The chain joins TRBV5-1 to TRBJ2-7, with TRBD1 matching over 7 bases. J gave up 0 bases and V 9 bases, and 6 bases lay outside the gene matches. Germline V CDR1 and CDR2: SGHRS, YFSETQ. CDR3 length: 13 residues. The CDR3 region has the DNA TGCGCCACCTCACAGGGGAGCTCCTACGAGCAGTACTTC. Protein product: CATSQGSSYEQYF.

The chain is built from TRBV28 and TRBJ2-5; 10 positions agree with TRBD1. Trimming took 4 bases from V and 9 from J; bases not matched to a gene: 8. Germline CDR1 MDHEN, CDR2 SYDVKM. The CDR3 sequence is 14 residues long. The CDR3 region is CASSSLGDRGPQYF. The CDR3 nucleotides are TGTGCCAGCAGTTCCCTCGGGGACAGGGGACCCCAGTACTTC.

This chain links TRBV6-2 or TRBV6-3 with TRBJ2-1, with D possibly TRBD1 on 5 matching bases. V was clipped by 2 bases and J by 10 bases, with 12 bases between them. The CDR3 runs 13 residues. Germline V CDR1 and CDR2: MNHEY, SVGEGT. The CDR3: CASSYLDSTEQFF. The CDR3 DNA follows: TGTGCCAGCAGTTACCTTGACAGTACCGAGCAGTTCTTC.